The clone carrying this T cell receptor (beta chain) was seen many times. What it recognizes is unknown. TCRdb re-derived calls from the multiplex PCR reads in MiXCR, one entry per CDR3 protein. The sample has about 31,000 distinct CDR3 sequences, roughly 63% seen once. The data stem from a study of breast tumors, draining lymph nodes, adjacent tissues. Germline CDR1 and CDR2: MNHEY and SVGEGT. Trimming pared 5 bases from V and 1 base from J, leaving 11 bases between. This CDR3 has 15 residues. Findings and limits, study-wide: Tumor and nontumor repertoires were significantly more similar in luminal-like than in basal-like breast cancer.

Sequencing was done on a sample of breast tumor tissue. The TCR sequence derives from a female donor with breast cancer. Some clones in this sample may be carry-over from other donors' samples. The rearrangement joins TRBV6-2 or TRBV6-3 to TRBJ2-2, with D perhaps being TRBD1 or TRBD2 (5 bases each). This CDR3 reads CASSHRDRNTGELFF. The CDR3 nucleotides are TGTGCCAGCAGTCACCGGGACCGGAACACCGGGGAGCTGTTTTTT.